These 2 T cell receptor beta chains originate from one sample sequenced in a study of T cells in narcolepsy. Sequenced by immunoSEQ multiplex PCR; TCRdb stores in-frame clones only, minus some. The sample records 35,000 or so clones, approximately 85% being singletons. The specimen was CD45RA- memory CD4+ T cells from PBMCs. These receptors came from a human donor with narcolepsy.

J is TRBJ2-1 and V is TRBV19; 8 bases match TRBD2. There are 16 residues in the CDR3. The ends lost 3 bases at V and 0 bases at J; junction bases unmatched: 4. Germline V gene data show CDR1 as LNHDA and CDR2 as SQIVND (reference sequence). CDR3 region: CASSIQAGVSYNEQFF. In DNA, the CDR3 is TGTGCCAGTAGTATTCAAGCGGGGGTCTCCTACAATGAGCAGTTCTTC.

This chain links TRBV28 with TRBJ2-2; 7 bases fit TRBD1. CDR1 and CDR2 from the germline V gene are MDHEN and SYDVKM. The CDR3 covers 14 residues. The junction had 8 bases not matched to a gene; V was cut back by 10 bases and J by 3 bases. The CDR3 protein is CATRGGLYTGELFF. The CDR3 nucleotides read TGTGCCACCAGAGGGGGCCTCTACACCGGGGAGCTGTTTTTT.